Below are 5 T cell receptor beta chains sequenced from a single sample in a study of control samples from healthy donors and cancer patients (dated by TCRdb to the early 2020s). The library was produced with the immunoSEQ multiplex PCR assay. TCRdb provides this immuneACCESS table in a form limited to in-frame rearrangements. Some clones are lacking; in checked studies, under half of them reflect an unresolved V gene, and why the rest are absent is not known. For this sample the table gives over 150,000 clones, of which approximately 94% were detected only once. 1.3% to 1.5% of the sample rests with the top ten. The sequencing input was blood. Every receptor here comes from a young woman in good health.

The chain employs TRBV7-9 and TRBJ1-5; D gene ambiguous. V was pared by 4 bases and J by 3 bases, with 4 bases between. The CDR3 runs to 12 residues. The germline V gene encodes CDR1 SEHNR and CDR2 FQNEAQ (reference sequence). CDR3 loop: CASSSNNQPQHF. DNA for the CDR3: TGTGCCAGCAGCTCTAACAATCAGCCCCAGCATTTT.

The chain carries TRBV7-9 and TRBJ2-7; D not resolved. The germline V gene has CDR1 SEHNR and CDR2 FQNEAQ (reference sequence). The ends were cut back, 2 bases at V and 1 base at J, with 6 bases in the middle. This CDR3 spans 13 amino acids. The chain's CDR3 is CASSLWDSYEQYF. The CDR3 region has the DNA TGTGCCAGCAGCTTATGGGATTCCTACGAGCAGTACTTC.

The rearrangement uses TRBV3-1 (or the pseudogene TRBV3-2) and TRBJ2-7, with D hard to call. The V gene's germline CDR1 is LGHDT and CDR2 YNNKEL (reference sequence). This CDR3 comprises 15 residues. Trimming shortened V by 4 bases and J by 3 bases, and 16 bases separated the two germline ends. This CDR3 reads CASSRFLGPVYEQYF. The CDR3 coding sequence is TGTGCCAGCAGCCGGTTTTTAGGGCCTGTCTACGAGCAGTACTTC.

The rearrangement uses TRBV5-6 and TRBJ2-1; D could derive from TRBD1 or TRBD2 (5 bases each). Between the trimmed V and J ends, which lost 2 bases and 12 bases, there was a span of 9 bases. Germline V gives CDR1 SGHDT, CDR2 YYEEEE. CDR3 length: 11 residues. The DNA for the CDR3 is TGTGCCAGCAGCTTCGGGGCCACGCAGTTCTTC. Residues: CASSFGATQFF.

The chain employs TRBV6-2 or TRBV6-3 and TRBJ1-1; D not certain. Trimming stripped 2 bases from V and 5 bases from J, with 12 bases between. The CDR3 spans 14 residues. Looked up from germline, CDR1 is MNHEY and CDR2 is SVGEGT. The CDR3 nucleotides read TGTGCCAGCAGTTACGTCTCCTTAGGGACTGAAGCTTTCTTT. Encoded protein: CASSYVSLGTEAFF.